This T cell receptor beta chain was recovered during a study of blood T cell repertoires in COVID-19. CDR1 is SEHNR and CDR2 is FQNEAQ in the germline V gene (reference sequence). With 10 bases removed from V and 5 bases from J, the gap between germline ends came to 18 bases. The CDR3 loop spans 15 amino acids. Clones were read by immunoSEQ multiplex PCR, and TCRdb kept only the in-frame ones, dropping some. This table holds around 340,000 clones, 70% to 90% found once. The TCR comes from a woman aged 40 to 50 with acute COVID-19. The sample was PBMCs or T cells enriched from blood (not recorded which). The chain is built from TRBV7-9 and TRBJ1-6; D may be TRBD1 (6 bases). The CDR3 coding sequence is TGTGCCACCGCCTCACAGGGTCAAAATAATTCACCCCTCCACTTT. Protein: CATASQGQNNSPLHF.